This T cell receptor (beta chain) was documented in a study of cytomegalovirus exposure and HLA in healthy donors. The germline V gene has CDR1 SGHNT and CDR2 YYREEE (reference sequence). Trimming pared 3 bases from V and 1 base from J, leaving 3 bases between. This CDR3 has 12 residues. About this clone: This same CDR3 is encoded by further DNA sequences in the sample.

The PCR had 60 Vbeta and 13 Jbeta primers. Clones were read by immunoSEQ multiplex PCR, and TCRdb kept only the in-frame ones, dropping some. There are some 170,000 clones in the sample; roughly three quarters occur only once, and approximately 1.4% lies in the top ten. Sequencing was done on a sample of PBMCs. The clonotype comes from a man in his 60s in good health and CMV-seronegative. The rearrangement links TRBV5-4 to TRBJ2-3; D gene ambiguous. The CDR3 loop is CASSSGTDTQYF. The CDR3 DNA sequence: TGTGCCAGCAGCTCCGGCACAGATACGCAGTATTTT.